This T cell receptor (beta chain) appears in the sequencing data of a study of cytomegalovirus exposure and HLA in healthy donors. As for the study in general: Genetic ancestry analysis placed approximately 80% of the 300 to 400 donors that were genotyped in the Caucasian-associated cluster. Findings and limits, study-wide: An analysis was carried out at a later point. It showed that HLA-associated TCR beta chains were more clonally expanded than equally common non-associated chains. Segments of the TCR beta V type were, in most cases, productive about 87% or about 30% of the time in an earlier analysis. Analyses of presence/absence relied on an assumption of roughly uniform sequencing depth across donors.

The PCR contained 60 Vbeta and 13 Jbeta primers. Clones were read by immunoSEQ multiplex PCR, and TCRdb kept only the in-frame ones, dropping some. This table holds around 160,000 clones, around 67% found once. Germline V gene lookup returns CDR1 SGDLS and CDR2 YYNGEE. V was clipped by 4 bases and J by 6 bases; unmatched bases: 9. The CDR3 loop spans 14 amino acids. A remark on this clone: Its target is not known.

V and J are TRBV9 and TRBJ2-5, with TRBD1 matching 7 bases. The sequence came from a woman aged 18 to 35 in good health and CMV-seropositive. Source material: PBMCs. CDR3 DNA: TGTGCCAGCAGCTCAGGGGGTAGTTCCCAGACCCAGTACTTC. Translating gives CASSSGGSSQTQYF.